Listed below are T cell receptor beta chains from one sample, sequenced in a study of identical twins. TCRdb analysed the 5' RACE reads with MiXCR anew, one entry per CDR3 protein. The table shows just under 650,000 distinct CDR3 sequences, with around 7.4% occurring only once. These records were also assigned to another study, of yellow fever vaccine responses in identical twins.

Sequenced: PBMCs. These receptors were collected from a woman aged 18-29 years in good health. The CDR3 runs from the conserved cysteine through the conserved F or W. The D gene is left open where the match is weak. A clone size is listed for some rows: how often the clone was seen (once, few, many), or a class if it is expanded.

d_call: .
j_call: TRBJ2-3
clone_size: few
v_call: TRBV28
cdr3_aa: CASSRRGSASTDTQYF
cdr3_nt: TGTGCCAGCAGCCGCCGGGGGAGCGCTAGCACAGATACGCAGTATTTT

d_call: .
j_call: TRBJ1-3
clone_size: .
v_call: TRBV9
cdr3_aa: CASSVSEGNTIYF
cdr3_nt: TGTGCCAGCAGCGTATCGGAGGGAAACACCATATATTTT

d_call: .
j_call: TRBJ2-5
clone_size: .
v_call: TRBV20-1
cdr3_aa: CSASPGAGRETQYF
cdr3_nt: TGCAGTGCTAGCCCCGGGGCAGGGCGAGAGACCCAGTACTTC

d_call: TRBD1
j_call: TRBJ2-1
clone_size: .
v_call: TRBV5-8
cdr3_aa: CASSVRDRGRDEQFF
cdr3_nt: TGTGCCAGCAGCGTCCGGGACAGGGGGCGTGATGAGCAGTTCTTC

d_call: .
j_call: TRBJ1-5
clone_size: .
v_call: TRBV5-1
cdr3_aa: CASSLGGISNQPQHF
cdr3_nt: TGCGCCAGCAGCTTGGGGGGGATTAGCAATCAGCCCCAGCATTTT

d_call: TRBD2
j_call: TRBJ2-4
clone_size: few
v_call: TRBV28
cdr3_aa: CASSFEGLAGGGSAKNIQYF
cdr3_nt: TGTGCCAGCAGTTTCGAAGGACTAGCGGGGGGAGGTTCGGCCAAAAACATTCAGTACTTC

d_call: .
j_call: TRBJ2-1
clone_size: many
v_call: TRBV5-1
cdr3_aa: CASTREDGSYNEQFF
cdr3_nt: TGCGCCAGCACTCGAGAAGACGGATCCTACAATGAGCAGTTCTTC

d_call: .
j_call: TRBJ1-5
clone_size: few
v_call: TRBV28
cdr3_aa: CASSPPWAQPQHF
cdr3_nt: TGTGCCAGCAGCCCGCCCTGGGCGCAGCCCCAGCATTTT

d_call: .
j_call: TRBJ2-4
clone_size: many
v_call: TRBV11-2
cdr3_aa: CASSRTRVTKNIQYF
cdr3_nt: TGTGCCAGCAGCCGGACCCGAGTAACCAAAAACATTCAGTACTTC

d_call: TRBD1
j_call: TRBJ2-1
clone_size: .
v_call: TRBV10-3
cdr3_aa: CAISAPTGWDRLYNEQFF
cdr3_nt: TGTGCCATCAGTGCTCCGACAGGGTGGGACCGTCTCTACAATGAGCAGTTCTTC

d_call: TRBD2
j_call: TRBJ2-3
clone_size: .
v_call: TRBV5-1
cdr3_aa: CASSQTAGGADTQYF
cdr3_nt: TGCGCCAGCAGCCAAACAGCGGGAGGGGCAGATACGCAGTATTTT

d_call: TRBD2
j_call: TRBJ2-1
clone_size: .
v_call: TRBV20-1
cdr3_aa: CSATVYGLADHNEQFF
cdr3_nt: TGCAGTGCTACAGTTTATGGGCTAGCGGACCACAATGAGCAGTTCTTC

d_call: .
j_call: TRBJ2-3
clone_size: .
v_call: TRBV24-1
cdr3_aa: CATSDFMAGSRTDTQYF
cdr3_nt: TGTGCCACCAGTGATTTTATGGCGGGATCCCGCACAGATACGCAGTATTTT

d_call: .
j_call: TRBJ1-1
clone_size: few
v_call: TRBV20-1
cdr3_aa: CMLMGGGGAFF
cdr3_nt: TGCATGCTAATGGGGGGGGGTGGAGCTTTCTTT

d_call: TRBD1
j_call: TRBJ2-7
clone_size: few
v_call: TRBV19
cdr3_aa: CASSIGRTGGSYEQYF
cdr3_nt: TGTGCCAGTAGTATAGGACGGACAGGGGGCTCCTACGAGCAGTACTTC

d_call: TRBD2
j_call: TRBJ2-1
clone_size: .
v_call: TRBV5-1
cdr3_aa: CASSPGRTSGFQFF
cdr3_nt: TGCGCCAGCAGCCCAGGACGGACTAGCGGTTTTCAGTTCTTC

d_call: TRBD2
j_call: TRBJ2-1
clone_size: few
v_call: TRBV20-1
cdr3_aa: CSATTERGVYNEQFF
cdr3_nt: TGCAGTGCTACCACTGAGCGGGGGGTCTACAATGAGCAGTTCTTC

d_call: .
j_call: TRBJ1-2
clone_size: many
v_call: TRBV7-9
cdr3_aa: CASMTGQRGYTF
cdr3_nt: TGTGCCAGCATGACGGGGCAACGGGGCTACACCTTC

d_call: .
j_call: TRBJ2-2
clone_size: .
v_call: TRBV5-1
cdr3_aa: CASSPRLGYGELFF
cdr3_nt: TGCGCCAGCAGCCCCCGTCTAGGTTACGGGGAGCTGTTTTTT

d_call: .
j_call: TRBJ2-5
clone_size: .
v_call: TRBV10-3
cdr3_aa: CAITKGETQYF
cdr3_nt: TGTGCCATCACTAAGGGGGAGACCCAGTACTTC

d_call: .
j_call: TRBJ2-1
clone_size: .
v_call: TRBV7-9
cdr3_aa: CASNNAEGALNEQFF
cdr3_nt: TGTGCCAGCAACAATGCAGAGGGTGCTCTCAATGAGCAGTTCTTC

d_call: .
j_call: TRBJ1-3
clone_size: .
v_call: TRBV2
cdr3_aa: CASKLGGNTIYF
cdr3_nt: TGTGCCAGCAAGTTGGGTGGAAACACCATATATTTT

d_call: TRBD1
j_call: TRBJ2-4
clone_size: many
v_call: TRBV12-3/TRBV12-4
cdr3_aa: CASSFGTGQNIQYF
cdr3_nt: TGTGCCAGCAGTTTTGGGACAGGGCAGAACATTCAGTACTTC

d_call: TRBD1
j_call: TRBJ1-1
clone_size: few
v_call: TRBV7-6
cdr3_aa: CASSLGQKEAFF
cdr3_nt: TGTGCCAGCAGCCTGGGACAGAAGGAAGCTTTCTTT

d_call: TRBD2
j_call: TRBJ2-5
clone_size: many
v_call: TRBV10-3
cdr3_aa: CATRQAGGETQYF
cdr3_nt: TGTGCCACACGTCAAGCGGGGGGAGAGACCCAGTACTTC

d_call: TRBD2
j_call: TRBJ2-1
clone_size: few
v_call: TRBV5-1
cdr3_aa: CASSLWTSGGTYNEQFF
cdr3_nt: TGCGCCAGCAGCTTATGGACTAGCGGAGGCACCTACAATGAGCAGTTCTTC

d_call: .
j_call: TRBJ2-1
clone_size: few
v_call: TRBV20-1
cdr3_aa: CSVPGQPNEQFF
cdr3_nt: TGCAGTGTCCCGGGACAACCCAATGAGCAGTTCTTC

d_call: TRBD2
j_call: TRBJ2-7
clone_size: few
v_call: TRBV6-2/TRBV6-3
cdr3_aa: CASSWSGGRREQYF
cdr3_nt: TGTGCCAGCAGTTGGTCGGGAGGGCGACGCGAGCAGTACTTC

d_call: TRBD1
j_call: TRBJ2-1
clone_size: .
v_call: TRBV4-1
cdr3_aa: CASSQDDRVAYNEQFF
cdr3_nt: TGCGCCAGCAGCCAAGATGACAGGGTGGCTTACAATGAGCAGTTCTTC

d_call: .
j_call: TRBJ2-5
clone_size: .
v_call: TRBV19
cdr3_aa: CASSIGATQYF
cdr3_nt: TGTGCCAGTAGTATCGGCGCGACCCAGTACTTC

d_call: .
j_call: TRBJ2-1
clone_size: many
v_call: TRBV6-1
cdr3_aa: CASSRAGLYNEQFF
cdr3_nt: TGTGCCAGCTCGAGGGCAGGGCTTTACAATGAGCAGTTCTTC

d_call: .
j_call: TRBJ2-2
clone_size: many
v_call: TRBV20-1
cdr3_aa: CSEAISTGELFF
cdr3_nt: TGCAGTGAGGCGATTTCAACCGGGGAGCTGTTTTTT

d_call: .
j_call: TRBJ2-4
clone_size: few
v_call: TRBV7-2
cdr3_aa: CASSLAPSAIIGGKNIQYF
cdr3_nt: TGTGCCAGCAGCTTAGCTCCTAGCGCGATTATAGGGGGCAAAAACATTCAGTACTTC

d_call: TRBD1
j_call: TRBJ1-2
clone_size: many
v_call: TRBV28
cdr3_aa: CASSRQGANGYTF
cdr3_nt: TGTGCCAGCAGTAGACAGGGGGCCAATGGCTACACCTTC

d_call: .
j_call: TRBJ2-5
clone_size: .
v_call: TRBV10-3
cdr3_aa: CAISEGSGGSLETQYF
cdr3_nt: TGTGCCATCAGTGAAGGATCCGGGGGTTCTCTGGAGACCCAGTACTTC

d_call: .
j_call: TRBJ1-6
clone_size: many
v_call: TRBV27
cdr3_aa: CASSLRRGGPDSPLHF
cdr3_nt: TGTGCCAGCAGTTTAAGGAGGGGAGGACCCGACTCACCCCTCCACTTT

d_call: .
j_call: TRBJ2-1
clone_size: many
v_call: TRBV27
cdr3_aa: CASSAKIGVYNEQFF
cdr3_nt: TGTGCCAGCAGTGCCAAAATTGGGGTCTACAATGAGCAGTTCTTC

d_call: .
j_call: TRBJ2-1
clone_size: .
v_call: TRBV11-2
cdr3_aa: CASSLRDLSRNEQFF
cdr3_nt: TGTGCCAGCAGCTTACGGGACCTATCGAGAAATGAGCAGTTCTTC

d_call: .
j_call: TRBJ2-1
clone_size: many
v_call: TRBV12-3/TRBV12-4
cdr3_aa: CASSRTRNEQFF
cdr3_nt: TGTGCCAGCAGCCGAACTCGCAATGAGCAGTTCTTC

d_call: .
j_call: TRBJ2-6
clone_size: few
v_call: TRBV11-2
cdr3_aa: CASSPLTGSGANVLTF
cdr3_nt: TGTGCCAGCAGCCCTCTGACCGGCTCTGGGGCCAACGTCCTGACTTTC

d_call: .
j_call: TRBJ2-1
clone_size: many
v_call: TRBV13
cdr3_aa: CASSSSLGNEQFF
cdr3_nt: TGTGCCAGCAGCTCCTCGCTAGGGAATGAGCAGTTCTTC

d_call: TRBD1
j_call: TRBJ1-2
clone_size: few
v_call: TRBV20-1
cdr3_aa: CSVNRGNNYGYTF
cdr3_nt: TGCAGCGTGAACAGGGGAAATAACTATGGCTACACCTTC

d_call: TRBD1
j_call: TRBJ1-1
clone_size: few
v_call: TRBV12-3/TRBV12-4
cdr3_aa: CASRYRGTEAFF
cdr3_nt: TGTGCCAGCAGGTACAGGGGCACTGAAGCTTTCTTT

d_call: TRBD1
j_call: TRBJ1-2
clone_size: many
v_call: TRBV29-1
cdr3_aa: CSVEDRGTAQKANYGYTF
cdr3_nt: TGCAGCGTTGAAGATCGGGGGACAGCCCAGAAAGCTAACTATGGCTACACCTTC